The rows below give T cell receptor beta chains drawn from one sample of a study of Ad26.COV2.S vaccination and SARS-CoV-2 variants. Repertoires were generated with immunoSEQ multiplex PCR, while TCRdb's copy carries only in-frame clones and drops some. Of roughly 700,000 clones listed, about 90% are singletons. This sample comprised peripheral blood, obtained in a trial of Ad26.COV2.S vaccine versus placebo. These receptors were obtained from a person aged 18-60 years who received the Ad26.COV2.S COVID-19 vaccine or a placebo. The CDR3 runs from the conserved cysteine through the conserved F or W. The D gene is left open where the match is weak. Expanded clones are given a class, and other clones once, few, many or no size at all.

size	V	D	J	CDR3	DNA
.	TRBV2	TRBD1	TRBJ1-3	CASRTETGYSGNTIYF	TGTGCCAGCAGGACGGAGACAGGGTATTCTGGAAACACCATATATTTT
.	TRBV15	TRBD2	TRBJ2-3	CATSRRTSDTDTQYF	TGTGCCACCAGCAGACGGACTAGCGACACAGATACGCAGTATTTT
.	TRBV29-1	.	TRBJ1-1	CSVGARGTEAFF	TGCAGCGTTGGCGCGAGGGGCACTGAAGCTTTCTTT
.	TRBV13	.	TRBJ2-3	CASSVSDTQYF	TGTGCCAGCTCCGTATCAGATACGCAGTATTTT
.	TRBV30	TRBD2	TRBJ2-5	CAWSNPGLAEYEETQYF	TGTGCCTGGAGTAACCCGGGACTAGCGGAGTATGAAGAGACCCAGTACTTC
.	TRBV20-1	TRBD1	TRBJ2-1	CSASRGNEQFF	TGCAGTGCTAGCAGGGGGAATGAGCAGTTCTTC
.	TRBV19	.	TRBJ1-1	CASSVETNTEAFF	TGTGCCAGTAGTGTGGAAACGAACACTGAAGCTTTCTTT
once	TRBV27	.	TRBJ2-1	CASSLGQHNEQFF	TGTGCCAGCAGTTTGGGGCAGCACAATGAGCAGTTCTTC
.	TRBV5-6	.	TRBJ2-7	CASSDWDRAYEQYF	TGTGCCAGCAGCGACTGGGACCGTGCCTACGAGCAGTACTTC
once	TRBV7-2	.	TRBJ1-5	CASSSYEGVHQPQHF	TGTGCCAGCAGCTCCTATGAGGGGGTTCATCAGCCCCAGCATTTT
.	TRBV3-1/TRBV3-2	.	TRBJ2-1	CASAGYNEQFF	TGTGCCAGCGCAGGGTACAATGAGCAGTTCTTC
.	TRBV7-2	TRBD2	TRBJ2-7	CASSASLAGGSYEQYF	TGTGCCAGCAGCGCCTCACTAGCGGGGGGGTCCTACGAGCAGTACTTC
.	TRBV6-5	TRBD2	TRBJ2-7	CASRGSGGPYEQYF	TGTGCCAGCAGGGGTAGCGGGGGGCCCTACGAGCAGTACTTC
.	TRBV4-1	.	TRBJ2-7	CASSQQGGYEQYF	TGCGCCAGCAGCCAGCAGGGTGGGTACGAGCAGTACTTC
.	TRBV12-5	TRBD1	TRBJ2-2	CASGTGTGDTGELFF	TGTGCTAGTGGCACCGGGACAGGGGATACCGGGGAGCTGTTTTTT
.	TRBV19	TRBD1	TRBJ2-7	CASSITGTVDEQYF	TGTGCCAGTAGTATAACCGGGACAGTCGACGAGCAGTACTTC
.	TRBV6-5	.	TRBJ1-5	CASSRITNQPQHF	TGTGCCAGTAGTAGGATAACCAATCAGCCCCAGCATTTT
.	TRBV7-9	.	TRBJ2-7	CASTGTNRPPYEQYF	TGTGCCAGCACGGGAACGAACAGGCCACCCTACGAGCAGTACTTC
.	TRBV6-6	TRBD1	TRBJ1-2	CASSTYDRGEGYTF	TGTGCCAGCAGTACGTATGACAGGGGAGAAGGCTACACCTTC
.	TRBV6-5	.	TRBJ1-3	CAIWDGRSGNTIYF	TGTGCCATTTGGGACGGTCGATCTGGAAACACCATATATTTT
once	TRBV5-6	.	TRBJ1-1	CASSLVRLSTSNTEAFF	TGTGCCAGCAGCTTGGTACGGCTGTCCACCTCGAACACTGAAGCTTTCTTT
.	TRBV3-1/TRBV3-2	TRBD1	TRBJ2-3	CASSQRTGRTDTQYF	TGTGCCAGCAGCCAACGGACAGGCCGCACAGATACGCAGTATTTT
.	TRBV7-3	TRBD2	TRBJ2-7	CASSLRGGSSYEQYF	TGTGCCAGCAGCTTAAGGGGGGGTAGCTCCTACGAGCAGTACTTC
.	TRBV6-2/TRBV6-3	.	TRBJ1-5	CASSYSTGFYSNQPQHF	TGTGCCAGCAGTTACTCCACCGGGTTTTATAGCAATCAGCCCCAGCATTTT
.	TRBV19	.	TRBJ2-1	CASSMSGSSYNEQFF	TGTGCCAGTAGTATGTCCGGGAGTTCCTACAATGAGCAGTTCTTC
.	TRBV7-8	.	TRBJ2-3	CASSLADTQYF	TGTGCCAGCAGCTTAGCAGATACGCAGTATTTT
.	TRBV5-1	.	TRBJ2-3	CASSFGPYRTDTQYF	TGCGCCAGCAGCTTCGGGCCGTACCGCACAGATACGCAGTATTTT
.	TRBV19	.	TRBJ2-7	CASSMNRAYEQYF	TGTGCCAGTAGTATGAACAGGGCGTACGAGCAGTACTTC
.	TRBV4-1	TRBD2	TRBJ2-2	CASSQVFSGGTGELFF	TGCGCCAGCAGCCAAGTTTTTAGCGGGGGCACCGGGGAGCTGTTTTTT
.	TRBV6-2/TRBV6-3	.	TRBJ2-6	CASSPSWGANVLTF	TGTGCCAGCAGTCCCAGTTGGGGGGCCAACGTCCTGACTTTC
.	TRBV2	.	TRBJ2-2	CASAYTAGELFF	TGTGCCAGCGCCTATACGGCCGGGGAGCTGTTTTTT
.	TRBV2	TRBD1	TRBJ1-4	CASSVGQGHEKLFF	TGTGCCAGCAGTGTGGGACAGGGTCATGAAAAACTGTTTTTT
.	TRBV6-6	TRBD2	TRBJ2-7	CASSRYGTSGWSMEQYF	TGTGCCAGCAGTAGATACGGGACTAGCGGGTGGAGTATGGAGCAGTACTTC
.	TRBV4-1	.	TRBJ1-2	CASSQGRRGRDGYTF	TGCGCCAGCAGCCAAGGCCGCAGGGGACGAGATGGCTACACCTTC
.	TRBV2	.	TRBJ2-7	CASSLDISQSYEQYF	TGTGCCAGCAGCCTCGACATTTCCCAGTCCTACGAGCAGTACTTC
.	TRBV9	.	TRBJ2-7	CASSVDPTGTASYEQYF	TGTGCCAGCAGCGTAGACCCGACCGGGACGGCCTCCTACGAGCAGTACTTC
.	TRBV7-2	.	TRBJ2-1	CASSGRRRTDEQFF	TGTGCCAGCAGCGGCCGTCGGAGGACAGATGAGCAGTTCTTC
.	TRBV12-5	TRBD1	TRBJ1-5	CASVRQGDQPQHF	TGTGCTAGTGTCAGACAGGGGGATCAGCCCCAGCATTTT
.	TRBV4-1	.	TRBJ2-2	CASSQRSIAGELFF	TGCGCCAGCAGCCAACGATCCATTGCCGGGGAGCTGTTTTTT
.	TRBV27	TRBD1	TRBJ1-2	CASSPDRGYYGYTF	TGTGCCAGCAGTCCGGACAGGGGGTACTATGGCTACACCTTC
.	TRBV18	TRBD1	TRBJ2-3	CASSPGGVGQVIAQYF	TGTGCCAGCTCACCAGGTGGCGTTGGACAGGTCATCGCGCAGTATTTT
few	TRBV3-1/TRBV3-2	.	TRBJ1-5	CASSLRGGRGQPQHF	TGTGCCAGCAGCCTTCGAGGAGGCCGAGGTCAGCCCCAGCATTTT
.	TRBV5-1	.	TRBJ2-7	CASSSGLFGPDEQYF	TGCGCCAGCAGCTCCGGACTCTTCGGCCCGGACGAGCAGTACTTC
.	TRBV19	.	TRBJ1-5	CASSAMGNLNQPQHF	TGTGCCAGTAGTGCTATGGGGAACCTCAATCAGCCCCAGCATTTT
.	TRBV11-2	.	TRBJ2-2	CASSRPGGSNTGELFF	TGTGCCAGCAGCCGCCCCGGAGGGTCGAACACCGGGGAGCTGTTTTTT
.	TRBV12-3/TRBV12-4	.	TRBJ1-1	CASSWNTEAFF	TGTGCCAGCAGTTGGAACACTGAAGCTTTCTTT
few	TRBV12-5	.	TRBJ2-7	CASAFDFYEQYF	TGTGCTAGTGCCTTTGACTTCTACGAGCAGTACTTC
.	TRBV28	.	TRBJ1-5	CASSFVGIAASWPQHF	TGTGCCAGCAGTTTCGTAGGGATTGCGGCCTCATGGCCCCAGCATTTT